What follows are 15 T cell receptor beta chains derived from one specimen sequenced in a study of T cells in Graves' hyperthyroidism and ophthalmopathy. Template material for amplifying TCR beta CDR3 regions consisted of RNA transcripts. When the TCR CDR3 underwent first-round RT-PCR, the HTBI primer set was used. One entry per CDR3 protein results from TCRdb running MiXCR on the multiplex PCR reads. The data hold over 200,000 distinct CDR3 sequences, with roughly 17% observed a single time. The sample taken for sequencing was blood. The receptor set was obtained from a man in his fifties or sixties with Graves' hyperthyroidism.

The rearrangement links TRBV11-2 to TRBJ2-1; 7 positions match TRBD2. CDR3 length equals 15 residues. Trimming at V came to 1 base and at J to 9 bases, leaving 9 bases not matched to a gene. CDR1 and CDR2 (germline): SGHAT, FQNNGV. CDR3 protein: CASSLGGGAEGEQFF. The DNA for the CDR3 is TGTGCCAGCAGCTTAGGGGGGGGAGCGGAGGGTGAGCAGTTCTTC. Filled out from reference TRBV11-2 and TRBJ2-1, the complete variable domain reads EAGVAQSPRYKIIEKRQSVAFWCNPISGHATLYWYQQILGQGPKLLIQFQNNGVVDDSQLPKDRFSAERLKGVDSTLKIQPAKLEDSAVYLCASSLGGGAEGEQFFGPGTRLTVL.

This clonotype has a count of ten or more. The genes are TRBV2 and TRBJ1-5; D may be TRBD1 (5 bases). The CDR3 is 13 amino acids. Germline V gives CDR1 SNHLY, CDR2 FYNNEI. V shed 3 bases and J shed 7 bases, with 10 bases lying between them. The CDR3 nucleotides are TGTGCCAGCAGTGATGGGGCAGGGCAGCCCCAGCATTTT. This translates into CASSDGAGQPQHF.

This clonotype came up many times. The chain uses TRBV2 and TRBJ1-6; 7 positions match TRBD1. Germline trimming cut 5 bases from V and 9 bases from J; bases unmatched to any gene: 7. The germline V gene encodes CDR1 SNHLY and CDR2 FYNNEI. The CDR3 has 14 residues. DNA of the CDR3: TGTGCCAGCAGTCCGCCGGGACAGTTTTCACCCCTCCACTTT. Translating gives CASSPPGQFSPLHF.

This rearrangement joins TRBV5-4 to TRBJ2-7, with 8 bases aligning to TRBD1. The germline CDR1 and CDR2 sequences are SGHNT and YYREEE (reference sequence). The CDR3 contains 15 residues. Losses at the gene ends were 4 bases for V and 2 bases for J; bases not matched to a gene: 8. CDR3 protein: CASSPGQGSAYEQYF. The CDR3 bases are TGTGCCAGCAGCCCCGGACAGGGATCTGCCTACGAGCAGTACTTC.

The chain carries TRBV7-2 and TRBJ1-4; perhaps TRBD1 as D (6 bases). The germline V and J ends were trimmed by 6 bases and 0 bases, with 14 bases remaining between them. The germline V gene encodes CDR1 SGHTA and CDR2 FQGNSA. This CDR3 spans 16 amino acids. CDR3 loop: CASRQGQFATNEKLFF. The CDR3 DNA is TGTGCCAGCAGACAAGGACAGTTTGCAACTAATGAAAAACTGTTTTTT.

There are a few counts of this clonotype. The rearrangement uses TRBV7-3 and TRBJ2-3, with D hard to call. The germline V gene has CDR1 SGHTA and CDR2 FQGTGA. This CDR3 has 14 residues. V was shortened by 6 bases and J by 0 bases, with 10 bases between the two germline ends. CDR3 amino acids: CASSKNRSTDTQYF. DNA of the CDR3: TGTGCCAGCAGTAAGAACCGTAGCACAGATACGCAGTATTTT. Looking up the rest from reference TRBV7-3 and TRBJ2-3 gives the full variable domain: GAGVSQTPSNKVTEKGKYVELRCDPISGHTALYWYRQSLGQGPEFLIYFQGTGAADDSGLPNDRFFAVRPEGSVSTLKIQRTERGDSAVYLCASSKNRSTDTQYFGPGTRLTVL.

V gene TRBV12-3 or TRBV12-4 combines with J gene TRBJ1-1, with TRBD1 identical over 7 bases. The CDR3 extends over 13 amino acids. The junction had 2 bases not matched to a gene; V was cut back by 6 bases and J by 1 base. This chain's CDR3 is CASRGTANTEAFF. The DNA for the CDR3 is TGTGCCAGCAGGGGGACAGCGAACACTGAAGCTTTCTTT.

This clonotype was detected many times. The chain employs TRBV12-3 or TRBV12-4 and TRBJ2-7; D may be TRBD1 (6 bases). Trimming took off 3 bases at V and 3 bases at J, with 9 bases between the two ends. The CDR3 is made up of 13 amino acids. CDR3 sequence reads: CASSFTGYYEQYF. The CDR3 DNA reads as TGTGCCAGCAGTTTCACAGGGTACTACGAGCAGTACTTC.

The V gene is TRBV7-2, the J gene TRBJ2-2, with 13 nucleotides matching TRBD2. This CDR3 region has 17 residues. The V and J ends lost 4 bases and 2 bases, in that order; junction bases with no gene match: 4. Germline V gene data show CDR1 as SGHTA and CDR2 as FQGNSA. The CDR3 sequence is CASSYWTSGGNTGELFF. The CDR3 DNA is TGTGCCAGCAGCTATTGGACTAGCGGGGGCAACACCGGGGAGCTGTTTTTT.

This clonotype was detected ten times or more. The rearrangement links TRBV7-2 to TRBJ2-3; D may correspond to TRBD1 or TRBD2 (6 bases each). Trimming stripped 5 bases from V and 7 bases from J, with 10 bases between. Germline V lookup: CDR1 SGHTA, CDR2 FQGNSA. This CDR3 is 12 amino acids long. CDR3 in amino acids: CASSGGGYTQYF. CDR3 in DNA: TGTGCCAGCAGCGGAGGGGGATATACGCAGTATTTT.

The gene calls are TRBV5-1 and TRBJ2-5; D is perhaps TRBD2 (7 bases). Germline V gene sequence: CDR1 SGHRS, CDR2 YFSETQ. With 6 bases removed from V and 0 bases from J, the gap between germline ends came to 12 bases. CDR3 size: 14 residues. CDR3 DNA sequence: TGCGCCAGCACAAAGGGGGGGAACCAAGAGACCCAGTACTTC. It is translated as CASTKGGNQETQYF.

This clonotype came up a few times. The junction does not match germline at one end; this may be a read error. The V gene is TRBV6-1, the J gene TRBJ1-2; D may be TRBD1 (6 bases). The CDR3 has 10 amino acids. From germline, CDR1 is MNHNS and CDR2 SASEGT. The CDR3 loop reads CASSEGGSTF. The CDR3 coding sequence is TGTGCCAGCAGTGAGGGGGGCTCCACCTTC.

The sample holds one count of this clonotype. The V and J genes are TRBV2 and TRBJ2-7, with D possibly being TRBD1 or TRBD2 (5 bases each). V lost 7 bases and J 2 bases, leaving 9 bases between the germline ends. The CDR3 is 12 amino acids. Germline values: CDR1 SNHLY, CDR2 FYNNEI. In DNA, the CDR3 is TGTGCCAGCACCGAGGGGCCCTACGAGCAGTACTTC. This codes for CASTEGPYEQYF.

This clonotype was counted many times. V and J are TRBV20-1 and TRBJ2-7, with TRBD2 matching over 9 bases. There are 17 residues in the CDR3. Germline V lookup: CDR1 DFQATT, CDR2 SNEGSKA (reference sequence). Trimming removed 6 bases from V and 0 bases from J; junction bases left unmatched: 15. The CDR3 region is CSAAWVPAGGTSYEQYF. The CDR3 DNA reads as TGCAGTGCGGCGTGGGTCCCCGCGGGAGGGACCTCCTACGAGCAGTACTTC.

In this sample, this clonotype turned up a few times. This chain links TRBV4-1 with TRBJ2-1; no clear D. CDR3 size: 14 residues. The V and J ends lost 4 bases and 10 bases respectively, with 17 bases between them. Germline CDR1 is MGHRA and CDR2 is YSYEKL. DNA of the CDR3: TGCGCCAGCAGCCTCTACAGTCCCCCCAAGGAGCAGTTCTTC. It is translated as CASSLYSPPKEQFF.